These T cell receptor beta chains were read from a single sample in a study of T cell repertoires in cytomegalovirus infection. TCRdb reprocessed the reads via MiXCR and lists one record per CDR3 protein. Of hundreds of thousands of distinct CDR3 sequences listed, roughly 36% are singletons. The antigens of these receptors remain unknown. Specimen: cultured PBMCs, collected from culture after CMV antigen stimulation. The receptors here all came from a human donor in good health (CMV status not recorded). Some clones in this sample may be carry-over from other donors' samples. The CDR3 runs from the conserved cysteine through the conserved F or W. Each record gives: clone size, J gene, D gene, V gene, CDR3 DNA, CDR3 protein. D genes are given only for firm matches. Clone size is given for some rows only: seen once, a few or many times, or a class if the clone is expanded.

few | TRBJ1-2 | NA | TRBV5-4 | TGTGCCAGCAGCTTGGGACAGGTTAACCCCGGCTACACCTTC | CASSLGQVNPGYTF
NA | TRBJ2-1 | TRBD2 | TRBV6-5 | TGTGCCAGCAGTGGGACTACTACCTACAATGAGCAGTTCTTC | CASSGTTTYNEQFF
NA | TRBJ1-2 | NA | TRBV6-6 | TGTGCCAGCGGGCGAGGCCGGGGGGGGAGTTCGGATGGCTACACCTTC | CASGRGRGGSSDGYTF
NA | TRBJ2-1 | NA | TRBV4-1 | TGCGCCAGCAGCCAAATGGGTGTGGGGGTGAACAATGAGCAGTTCTTC | CASSQMGVGVNNEQFF
many | TRBJ2-1 | NA | TRBV7-2 | TGTGCCAGCAGCTTTAGACGAGACTTTTACAATGAGCAGTTCTTC | CASSFRRDFYNEQFF
NA | TRBJ2-7 | NA | TRBV2 | TGTGCCAGCAGGACCGCCTACGGGGCCTACGAGCAGTACTTC | CASRTAYGAYEQYF
NA | TRBJ2-1 | NA | TRBV6-2/TRBV6-3 | TGTGCCAGCGGCTACGGTCCCGGGACAACCAATGAGCAGTTCTTC | CASGYGPGTTNEQFF
NA | TRBJ2-7 | TRBD2 | TRBV6-6 | TGTGCCAGCATGAGGGATGGCGGGGGGGCTGTCTACGAGCAGCACTTC | CASMRDGGGAVYEQHF
NA | TRBJ1-1 | NA | TRBV6-2/TRBV6-3 | TGTGCCAGCAGTGAACGGGAGGGCAGCTTGGGGGCTTTCTTT | CASSEREGSLGAFF
few | TRBJ1-5 | NA | TRBV7-6 | TGTGCCAGCAGCGGGGATAGGGGGAAGCCCCAGCATTTT | CASSGDRGKPQHF
few | TRBJ2-5 | NA | TRBV12-3/TRBV12-4 | TGTGCCAGCAGTACCCTAGCACAATCCCTGTACTTC | CASSTLAQSLYF
NA | TRBJ2-2 | TRBD2 | TRBV6-1 | TGTGCCTCAGCGGGGCTAGCGGTGAACACCGGGGAGCTGTTTTTT | CASAGLAVNTGELFF
once | TRBJ2-7 | TRBD1 | TRBV29-1 | TGCAGCGTTGTGGGACAGAAATTTTACGAGCAGTACTTC | CSVVGQKFYEQYF
few | TRBJ2-1 | TRBD2 | TRBV19 | TGTGCCAGTAGATCGGGGACTAGTGAAGGGTACAATGAGCAGTTCTTC | CASRSGTSEGYNEQFF
NA | TRBJ2-4 | NA | TRBV29-1 | TGCAGCGTTGAAGTCGTCCGGAACATTCAGTACTTC | CSVEVVRNIQYF
NA | TRBJ2-4 | NA | TRBV7-2 | TGTGCCAGCAGCTTGGGGTGGGGGGGACATTCGACAGATCGGGCCAAAAACATTCAGTACTTC | CASSLGWGGHSTDRAKNIQYF
NA | TRBJ2-7 | TRBD1 | TRBV27 | TGTGCCAGCAGTTTACAGGGACAGGCGAACCCCTACGAGCAGTACTTC | CASSLQGQANPYEQYF
few | TRBJ2-3 | NA | TRBV7-2 | TGTGCCAGCAGCACCGCAGGTTTGGGAGGGGGAGATACGCAGTATTTT | CASSTAGLGGGDTQYF
few | TRBJ2-7 | NA | TRBV7-2 | TGTGCCAGCAGCCCAAAGACAGGCCTAGAGCAGTACTTC | CASSPKTGLEQYF
NA | TRBJ2-1 | NA | TRBV6-2/TRBV6-3 | TGTGCCAGCAGTTACTCAGGGAGGAATGAGCAGTTCTTC | CASSYSGRNEQFF
NA | TRBJ2-3 | TRBD2 | TRBV6-2/TRBV6-3 | TGTGCCAGCAGTTACTCCTCCACCGACTCGACTAGCGGGAGGGCCGTGGATACGCAGTATTTT | CASSYSSTDSTSGRAVDTQYF
NA | TRBJ2-7 | NA | TRBV6-2/TRBV6-3 | TGTGCCAGCAGTGATTTTTACTCCTACGAGCAGTACTTC | CASSDFYSYEQYF
NA | TRBJ1-1 | NA | TRBV2 | TGTGCCAGCAGTGGGGGACTGGCAACTGAAGCTTTCTTT | CASSGGLATEAFF
NA | TRBJ1-2 | TRBD1 | TRBV4-1 | TGCGCCAGCAGCCAAGAACCCCAGGGACAGGGAGGGGATGGCTACACCTTC | CASSQEPQGQGGDGYTF
NA | TRBJ1-1 | NA | TRBV25-1 | TGTGCCAGCAGTGAATTCAGAGGGGAAAGGGACGAAGCTTTCTTT | CASSEFRGERDEAFF
few | TRBJ1-3 | TRBD1 | TRBV20-1 | TGCAGTGCCATGATTGCACCTTGGACAGGCGGAAACACCATATATTTT | CSAMIAPWTGGNTIYF
few | TRBJ1-2 | NA | TRBV12-3/TRBV12-4 | TGTGCCAGCAGCCTTGACAGCTCCCGGCGCTACACCTTC | CASSLDSSRRYTF
NA | TRBJ1-5 | NA | TRBV28 | TGTGCCAGCAATCCGGACCCGTACAATCAGCCCCAGCATTTT | CASNPDPYNQPQHF
few | TRBJ2-3 | TRBD1 | TRBV7-9 | TGTGCCAGCAGCTGGACAGGGTGGTTCACAGATACGCAGTATTTT | CASSWTGWFTDTQYF
many | TRBJ2-3 | NA | TRBV7-2 | TGTGCCAGCAGCCCGGGACGCCTTGGGGCCTATACGCAGTATTTT | CASSPGRLGAYTQYF
NA | TRBJ2-1 | TRBD2 | TRBV4-1 | TGCGCCAGCAGCCAAGAGGGTAGTAGCGGGTTAAAGCGTAATGAGCAGTTCTTC | CASSQEGSSGLKRNEQFF
NA | TRBJ1-5 | NA | TRBV20-1 | TGCAGTGCTAGAGGCCCCCCAGGGGATCAGCCCCAGCATTTT | CSARGPPGDQPQHF
NA | TRBJ2-5 | NA | TRBV6-6 | NA | CASSTSPTSVQETQYF
once | TRBJ1-1 | NA | TRBV11-2 | TGTGCCAGCAGCAGGACTAGCACTGAAGCTTTCTTT | CASSRTSTEAFF
NA | TRBJ2-3 | TRBD2 | TRBV18 | TGTGCCAGCTCACCGATGCCGGGACTAATGGTCACAGATACGCAGTATTTT | CASSPMPGLMVTDTQYF
NA | TRBJ2-7 | TRBD2 | TRBV27 | TGTGCCAGCAGTTCCAGGGAGGGAACCTACGAGCAGTACTTC | CASSSREGTYEQYF
many | TRBJ1-5 | NA | TRBV7-2 | TGTGCCAGCAGGCAACAGGGACGAGGCAATCAGCCCCAGCATTTT | CASRQQGRGNQPQHF
many | TRBJ2-7 | TRBD2 | TRBV7-2 | TGTGCCAGCAGACGGGGGGGAACGGCCTACGAGCAGTACTTC | CASRRGGTAYEQYF
once | TRBJ1-5 | NA | TRBV27 | TGTGCCAGCAGTTTATTCGGGGCCAATCAGCCCCAGCATTTT | CASSLFGANQPQHF
many | TRBJ1-4 | NA | TRBV7-2 | TGTGCCAGCAGCTTCAGCCCTCAGGGGATGTCTGAAAAACTGTTTTTT | CASSFSPQGMSEKLFF
few | TRBJ2-6 | NA | TRBV19 | TGTGCCAGTAGTACGGATAGCGGAAGCTCTGGGGCCAACGTCCTGACTTTC | CASSTDSGSSGANVLTF
NA | TRBJ2-1 | NA | TRBV5-4 | TGTGCCAGCAGCTTGGTGCGTTTCGGTTGGGGTGAGCAGTTCTTC | CASSLVRFGWGEQFF
NA | TRBJ2-7 | NA | TRBV25-1 | TGTGCCAGCACGGGCAGCCCGCGGGAGCAGTACTTC | CASTGSPREQYF
few | TRBJ1-2 | NA | TRBV20-1 | TGCAGTGCTAGAGTGAGGGACGTCCGTTCGGCTAACTATGGCTACACCTTC | CSARVRDVRSANYGYTF
NA | TRBJ2-1 | TRBD2 | TRBV12-3/TRBV12-4 | TGTGCCAGCGGGGGGGGGGTTTACAATGAGCAGTTCTTC | CASGGGVYNEQFF
NA | TRBJ2-3 | NA | TRBV19 | TGTGCCAGTAGTATAACAGGTTCTACGCAGTATTTT | CASSITGSTQYF
few | TRBJ2-7 | NA | TRBV6-5 | TGTGCCAGCAGGATATCGGCGGGGCTTTTCTCCTACGAGCAGTACTTC | CASRISAGLFSYEQYF
few | TRBJ2-5 | TRBD1 | TRBV6-6 | TGTGCCAATTCCGGGACAGACAAAGAGACCCAGTACTTC | CANSGTDKETQYF
NA | TRBJ1-2 | NA | TRBV18 | TGTGCCAGCTCACGCCAGGGGTTAGATGGCTACACCTTC | CASSRQGLDGYTF
few | TRBJ2-4 | NA | TRBV5-4 | TGTGCCAGCAGACAAGGAGGGCCCGGCAAAAACATTCAGTACTTC | CASRQGGPGKNIQYF
NA | TRBJ2-2 | NA | TRBV10-2 | TGCGCCAGCAGTGCAAGAGACAGCCTCAACACCGGGGAGCTGTTTTTT | CASSARDSLNTGELFF